A single T cell receptor beta chain is shown here with its context. With 0 bases removed from V and 6 bases from J, the gap between germline ends came to 17 bases. This CDR3 spans 17 amino acids. Germline V lookup: CDR1 LGHDT, CDR2 YNNKEL (reference sequence). This entry is derived from a study of blood T cell repertoires in COVID-19. Profiled with immunoSEQ multiplex PCR; TCRdb holds only in-frame clones, not every one. This sample carries 200,000 to 250,000 clones, 90% of them seen once, and the ten largest clones take around 15%. The J gene is TRBJ2-2, the V gene TRBV3-1 (or the pseudogene TRBV3-2), with D possibly matching TRBD2 (5 bases). The specimen sequenced was PBMCs or T cells enriched from blood (not recorded which). The receptor was derived from a man aged 30 to 39 who had been exposed to COVID-19. As DNA, the CDR3 is TGTGCCAGCAGCCAAGATCCGGGCGGACTTCGGTCCGGGGAGCTGTTTTTT. Translation gives CASSQDPGGLRSGELFF.